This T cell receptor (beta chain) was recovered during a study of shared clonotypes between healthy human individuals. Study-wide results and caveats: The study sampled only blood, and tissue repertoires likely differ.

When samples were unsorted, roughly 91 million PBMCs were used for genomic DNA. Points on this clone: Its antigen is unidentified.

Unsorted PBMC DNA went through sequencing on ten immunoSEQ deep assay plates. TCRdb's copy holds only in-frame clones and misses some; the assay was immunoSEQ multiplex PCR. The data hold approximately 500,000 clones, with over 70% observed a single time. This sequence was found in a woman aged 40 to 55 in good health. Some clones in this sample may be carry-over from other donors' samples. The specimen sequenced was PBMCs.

CDR3: CATRGTNTGELFF. As DNA, the CDR3 is TGTGCCACTAGGGGGACCAACACCGGGGAGCTGTTTTTT. This chain connects TRBV6-6 to TRBJ2-2; possible D gene TRBD1, 6 bases. Germline V CDR1 and CDR2: MNHNY, SVGAGI (reference sequence). V gave up 10 bases and J gave up 2 bases, with 11 bases separating them. The CDR3 has 13 residues.